The sequence of this TCR beta chain was determined in a study of T cells after posttransplantation cyclophosphamide. Findings and caveats of the study: Later post-transplant blood repertoires were often dominated by donor CD8+ memory clones. Recipient CMV seropositivity and CMV reactivation strongly tracked TRB clonality. Skin or GI-infiltrating T cells shared few TRB sequences with blood.

Note on this clone: What it binds is not known.

Sequenced by immunoSEQ multiplex PCR; TCRdb stores in-frame clones only, minus some. Among 2,000 or so clones listed, over 70% were seen once. The sample comprised CD8+ T cells sorted from bone marrow. The TCR sequence derives from a woman aged 45-65 years in good health and a related stem cell transplant donor.

The CDR3 here is CASSPTGDREKLFF. The CDR3 region has the DNA TGTGCCAGCAGCCCAACAGGGGACCGAGAAAAACTGTTTTTT. The chain carries TRBV7-9 and TRBJ1-4; 7 bases are a match to TRBD1. Trimming took 5 bases from V and 8 from J; bases not matched to a gene: 8. The CDR3 sequence is 14 residues long. Germline CDR1 SEHNR, CDR2 FQNEAQ (reference sequence). Full variable domain (outside the CDR3, taken from reference TRBV7-9 and TRBJ1-4): DTGVSQNPRHKITKRGQNVTFRCDPISEHNRLYWYRQTLGQGPEFLTYFQNEAQLEKSRLLSDRFSAERPKGSFSTLEIQRTEQGDSAMYLCASSPTGDREKLFFGSGTQLSVL.